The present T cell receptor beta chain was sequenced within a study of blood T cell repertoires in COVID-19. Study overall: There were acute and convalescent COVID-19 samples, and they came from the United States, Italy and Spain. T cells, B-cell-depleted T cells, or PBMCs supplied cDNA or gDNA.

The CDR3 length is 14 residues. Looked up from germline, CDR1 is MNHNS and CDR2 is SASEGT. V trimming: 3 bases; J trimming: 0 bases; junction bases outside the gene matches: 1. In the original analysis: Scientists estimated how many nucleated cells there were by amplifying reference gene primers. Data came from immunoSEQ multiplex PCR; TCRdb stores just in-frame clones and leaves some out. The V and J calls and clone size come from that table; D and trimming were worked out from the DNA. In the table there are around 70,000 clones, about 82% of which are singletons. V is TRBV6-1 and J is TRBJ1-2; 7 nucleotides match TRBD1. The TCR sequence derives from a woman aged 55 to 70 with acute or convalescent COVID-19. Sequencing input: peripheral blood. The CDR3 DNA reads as TGTGCCAGCAGTGAGACAGGGACTAACTATGGCTACACCTTC. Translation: CASSETGTNYGYTF.